This entry describes one T cell receptor beta chain. The antigen is unknown. Measured with immunoSEQ multiplex PCR; TCRdb has only the in-frame clones, and not every one. This sample has a few million clones, with around nine tenths found just once. These data come from a study of shared clonotypes between healthy human individuals. The donors were adults (healthy and HIV-negative) with no recent acute infections or vaccinations. Study results and limitations: Relative to clonotypes present in all four donors, those not shared had lower generation probabilities.

Source material: naive CD4+ T cells sorted from blood. The subset is: CD45RA+ positively selected. The TCR originated in a young man in good health.

The DNA of the CDR3 is TGTGCCAGTAGTATGGGTGGTTTTACCTACGAGCAGTACTTC. Translation: CASSMGGFTYEQYF. This chain uses TRBV19 with TRBJ2-7; no reliable D call. The germline V gene encodes CDR1 LNHDA and CDR2 SQIVND (reference sequence). Trimming removed 3 bases at V and 2 bases at J, with 11 bases between. The CDR3 has 14 residues.